This T cell receptor beta chain was profiled in a study of control samples from healthy donors and cancer patients. Clones were read by immunoSEQ multiplex PCR, and TCRdb kept only the in-frame ones, dropping some. This sample yields tens of thousands of clones, of which around 89% are seen a single time; approximately 7.2% belongs to the top ten. This CDR3 is 12 amino acids long. The germline V gene encodes CDR1 KGHSH and CDR2 LQKENI. The V gene lost 5 bases and the J gene lost 6 bases, with 9 bases spanning the gap. V is TRBV18 and J is TRBJ2-3; D is unresolved. Input material: blood. The source is a man aged 45 to 65 in good health. The CDR3 reads CASSSTGDTQYF. The CDR3 bases are TGTGCCAGCTCATCCACCGGCGATACGCAGTATTTT.